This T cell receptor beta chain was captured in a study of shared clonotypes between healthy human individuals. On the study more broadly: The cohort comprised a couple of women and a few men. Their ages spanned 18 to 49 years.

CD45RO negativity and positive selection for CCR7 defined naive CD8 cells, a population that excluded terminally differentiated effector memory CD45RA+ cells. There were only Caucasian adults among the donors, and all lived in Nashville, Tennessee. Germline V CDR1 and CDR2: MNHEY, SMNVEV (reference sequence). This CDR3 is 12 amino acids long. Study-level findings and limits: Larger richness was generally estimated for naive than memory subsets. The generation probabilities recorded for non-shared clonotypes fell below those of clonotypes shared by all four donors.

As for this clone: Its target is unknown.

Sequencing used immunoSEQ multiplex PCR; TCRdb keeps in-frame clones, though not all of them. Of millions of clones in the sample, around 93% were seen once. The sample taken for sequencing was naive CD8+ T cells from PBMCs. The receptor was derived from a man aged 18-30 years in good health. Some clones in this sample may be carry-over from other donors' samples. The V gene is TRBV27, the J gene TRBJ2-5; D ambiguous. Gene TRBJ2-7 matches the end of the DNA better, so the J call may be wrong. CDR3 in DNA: TGTGCCAGCAGGGCCAGGCACCACGAGCAGTACTTC. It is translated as CASRARHHEQYF.